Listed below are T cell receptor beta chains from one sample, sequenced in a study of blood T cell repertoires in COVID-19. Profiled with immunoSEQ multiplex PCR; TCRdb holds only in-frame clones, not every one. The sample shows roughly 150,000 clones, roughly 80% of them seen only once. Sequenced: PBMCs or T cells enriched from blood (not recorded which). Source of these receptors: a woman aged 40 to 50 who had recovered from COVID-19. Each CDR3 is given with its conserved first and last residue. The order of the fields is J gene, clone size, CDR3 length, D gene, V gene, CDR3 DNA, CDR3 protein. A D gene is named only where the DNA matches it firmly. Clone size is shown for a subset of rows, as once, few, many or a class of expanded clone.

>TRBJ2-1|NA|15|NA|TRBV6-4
TGTGCCAGCAGTGAGTCGGCGGCCTCCTACAATGAGCAGTTCTTC
CASSESAASYNEQFF
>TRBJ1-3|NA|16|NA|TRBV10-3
TGTGCCATCAGTGAGTCGATGAGCGGCAGTGGAAACACCATATATTTT
CAISESMSGSGNTIYF
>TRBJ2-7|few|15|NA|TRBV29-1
TGCAGCATCCTTAAGCTTCGCGAGAGCTCCTACGAGCAGTACTTC
CSILKLRESSYEQYF
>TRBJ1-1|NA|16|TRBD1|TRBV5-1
TGCGCCAGCAGCTTTGAGACAGGGGGCTTGAACACTGAAGCTTTCTTT
CASSFETGGLNTEAFF
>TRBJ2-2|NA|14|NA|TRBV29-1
TGCAGCGGGGGTGGCGGGGTGGACACCGGGGAGCTGTTTTTT
CSGGGGVDTGELFF
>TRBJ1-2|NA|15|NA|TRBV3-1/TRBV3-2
TGTGCCAGCAGCCAAGGAACTGGGGCGTTCTATGGCTACACCTTC
CASSQGTGAFYGYTF
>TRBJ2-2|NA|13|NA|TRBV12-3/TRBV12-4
TGTGCCAGCAGTTTAGCGCGGACCGGGGAGCTGTTTTTT
CASSLARTGELFF
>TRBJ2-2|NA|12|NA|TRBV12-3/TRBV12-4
TGTGCCAGCAGTTTTATCACCGGGGAGCTGTTTTTT
CASSFITGELFF
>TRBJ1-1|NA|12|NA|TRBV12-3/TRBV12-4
TGTGCCAGCAGTTTAATTCAGGGGGAAGCTTTCTTT
CASSLIQGEAFF
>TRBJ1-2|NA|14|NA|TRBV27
TGTGCCAGCAGTTTGGGAGGGGTTAGGTATGGCTACACCTTC
CASSLGGVRYGYTF
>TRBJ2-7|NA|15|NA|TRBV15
TGTGCCACCAGCAGAGGGAGGACTGGCTCCTACGAGCAGTACTTC
CATSRGRTGSYEQYF
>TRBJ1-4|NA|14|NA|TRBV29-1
TGCAGCGTCGCGGACAGAGCAACTAATGAAAAACTGTTTTTT
CSVADRATNEKLFF
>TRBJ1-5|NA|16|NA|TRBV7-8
TGTGCCAGCTCACTACAAGGTCGGGGGAGCAATCAGCCCCAGCATTTT
CASSLQGRGSNQPQHF
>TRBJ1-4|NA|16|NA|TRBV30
TGTGCCTGGAGTGTAAAGCTAGGGGACTTTAATGAAAAACTGTTTTTT
CAWSVKLGDFNEKLFF
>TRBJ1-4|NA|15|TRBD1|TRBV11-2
TGTGCCAGCAGCCCCAACAGGGGGCGAAATGAAAAACTGTTTTTT
CASSPNRGRNEKLFF
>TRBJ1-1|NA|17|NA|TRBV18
TGTGCCAGCTCACCACGTTTCGACAGCTCACTTAACACTGAAGCTTTCTTT
CASSPRFDSSLNTEAFF
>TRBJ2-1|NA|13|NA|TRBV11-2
TGTGCCAGCAGCTCAGGAGGGGGGGAAGAGCAGTTCTTC
CASSSGGGEEQFF
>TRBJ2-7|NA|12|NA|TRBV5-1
TGCGCCAGCAGCCCGTCGGGGGACGAGCAGTACTTC
CASSPSGDEQYF
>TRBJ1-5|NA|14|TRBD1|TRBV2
TGTGCCAGCAGTGGGGACAGGGGTTATCAGCCCCAGCATTTT
CASSGDRGYQPQHF
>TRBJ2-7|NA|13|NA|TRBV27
TGTGCCAGCAGTTTAATTACCAGGGGTGAGTGGTACTTC
CASSLITRGEWYF